The clone carrying this T cell receptor beta chain came up many times. As yet, its antigen is unknown. Amplified TCR beta CDR3 regions derived from RNA transcripts. Researchers ran a first-round RT-PCR on the TCR CDR3 using the HTBI primer set. Via MiXCR, TCRdb re-called the multiplex PCR reads, giving one row per CDR3 protein. Of around 250,000 distinct CDR3 sequences listed, less than 15% were seen once; the top ten hold roughly 13%. Germline lookup yields CDR1 DFQATT and CDR2 SNEGSKA (reference sequence). There are 15 residues in the CDR3. Trimming left V 0 bases short and J 1 base short, with 9 bases between. Uncontrolled infection, other autoimmune disease, pregnancy or lactation led to exclusion. The study based diagnoses on clinical symptoms, serum thyroxine and TRAb, thyroid ultrasound and orbital computed tomography. The sample is drawn from a study of T cells in Graves' hyperthyroidism and ophthalmopathy. As for the study in general: Peripheral blood was drawn at first diagnosis, prior to all treatment.

Notes on the study in general: Most thyroid clonotypes expanded above 0.001 were also detected in blood.

The rearrangement links TRBV20-1 to TRBJ2-2, with D tentatively TRBD1 (5 bases). The receptor's source is a woman in her 40s with Graves' hyperthyroidism that later progressed to Graves' ophthalmopathy. The material sequenced was blood. Here the CDR3 DNA reads TGCAGTGCTAGAGACGCTAGGGGGAACACCGGGGAGCTGTTTTTT. It specifies CSARDARGNTGELFF.